This T cell receptor (beta chain) is drawn from a study of molecular identifiers for immune sequencing clone quantification. Overall study context: In replicates, RNA from about 21,000 or 97,000 naive CD8 cells was divided five ways and four parts were sequenced.

A note on this clonotype: Its target is unknown.

Generation of bulk TCR libraries relied on previously described methods and listed TCR primers. TCRdb called the PCR reads again in MiXCR, with one record for every CDR3 protein. Altogether hundreds of thousands of distinct CDR3 sequences are present, about 25% being singletons, with the ten largest covering roughly 0.83%. The CDR3 has 17 residues. Germline lookup yields CDR1 LGHDT and CDR2 YNNKEL (reference sequence). Trimming took 4 bases from V and 3 from J, leaving 21 bases between them. Regarding the study as a whole: Underestimated sizes of highly expanded clones could result from identical TCR molecules that share a barcode.

The receptor's source is a human donor in good health. Some libraries in this study had Jurkat cell RNA spiked in. The specimen was naive CD8+ T cells from blood, with Jurkat cell RNA spiked in. Subset reported: FACS-sorted CD8+CD4-CCR7+CD45RA+ naive T cells. The rearrangement joins TRBV3-1 to TRBJ1-1; D is uncertain. The CDR3 DNA reads TGTGCCAGCAGCCGCTCCCCTATAAGTGTGAGGCACACTGAAGCTTTCTTT. It translates to CASSRSPISVRHTEAFF.